The 11 T cell receptor beta chains below were found in one sample sequenced in a study of blood T cells in healthy people across ages. The second PCR ran about 6 to 11 cycles with a sample-barcoded 5' primer and J-beta primers. TCRdb re-called the 5' RACE reads with MiXCR, one entry per CDR3 protein. The sample consists of about 1,800,000 distinct CDR3 sequences, approximately 30% of them appearing once. Source material: blood. The receptors were sampled from a woman in her twenties or thirties in good health.

This clonotype has a handful of counts. This chain connects TRBV10-2 to TRBJ2-1, with 9 bases identical to TRBD2. The CDR3 is 15 residues long. With 6 bases clipped from V and 7 bases from J, the junction kept 10 bases outside the gene matches. Germline V gene data show CDR1 as WSHSY and CDR2 as SAAADI. DNA of the CDR3: TGCGCCAGCAGCGACTCCGGGACTAGCCTAAATGAGCAGTTCTTC. It is translated as CASSDSGTSLNEQFF.

The CDR3 region has the DNA TGCGCCAGCAGAGGACAGGAGAACACTGAAGCTTTCTTT. Its translation: CASRGQENTEAFF. The rearrangement uses TRBV10-2 and TRBJ1-1; 7 bases line up with TRBD1. The ends lost 6 bases at V and 1 base at J; junction bases unmatched: 2. Germline loops: CDR1 WSHSY, CDR2 SAAADI. The length of the CDR3 is 13 residues.

This chain links TRBV20-1 with TRBJ2-1; TRBD1 matches at 7 bases. This CDR3 region has 15 residues. V was clipped by 2 bases and J by 8 bases; unmatched bases: 12. Germline lookup yields CDR1 DFQATT and CDR2 SNEGSKA (reference sequence). Here the CDR3 reads CSARSVSQGVDEQFF. For the CDR3, the DNA is TGCAGTGCTAGATCAGTCTCCCAGGGGGTGGATGAGCAGTTCTTC.

This clonotype was seen a few times. The CDR3, as DNA: TGTGCCAGCTCACCACCGACAGGGAAGAGGGTCGAGCAGTACTTC. Its protein is CASSPPTGKRVEQYF. V and J are TRBV18 and TRBJ2-7, with 7 bases identical to TRBD1. V lost 0 bases and J lost 6; bases outside the gene matches: 8. The germline V gene has CDR1 KGHSH and CDR2 LQKENI. The CDR3 length is 15 residues.

V usage is TRBV7-9 and J usage is TRBJ2-5; TRBD2 agrees at 12 bases. V shed 5 bases and J 5 bases; nucleotides not matched to a gene: 9. The CDR3 loop spans 16 amino acids. CDR1 is SEHNR, CDR2 FQNEAQ, per germline (reference sequence). The CDR3 region is CASSELAGGGLETQYF. Here the CDR3 DNA reads TGTGCCAGCAGCGAGCTAGCGGGGGGGGGCCTTGAGACCCAGTACTTC.

The chain couples TRBV5-1 to TRBJ2-4; D uncertain. The J call may be faulty, since TRBJ2-7 better matches the DNA end. Germline values: CDR1 SGHRS, CDR2 YFSETQ. The CDR3 sequence is 15 residues long. In DNA, the CDR3 is TGCGCCAGCAGCTTGCTAAGGACGGAATCCTACGAGCAGTACTTC. Translating it yields CASSLLRTESYEQYF.

This clonotype was picked up many times. This chain connects TRBV25-1 to TRBJ2-1; 7 bases fit TRBD2. The CDR3 consists of 14 residues. The trim removed 7 bases at V and 8 bases at J, leaving 11 bases unmatched. From germline, CDR1 is MGHDK and CDR2 SYGVNS. The chain's CDR3 is CASTPAGRGDEQFF. The DNA of the CDR3 is TGTGCCAGCACCCCAGCGGGAAGAGGCGATGAGCAGTTCTTC. Drawing the rest from reference TRBV25-1 and TRBJ2-1, the complete variable domain is EADIYQTPRYLVIGTGKKITLECSQTMGHDKMYWYQQDPGMELHLIHYSYGVNSTEKGDLSSESTVSRIRTEHFPLTLESARPSHTSQYLCASTPAGRGDEQFFGPGTRLTVL.

This clonotype occurred many times. V and J are TRBV20-1 and TRBJ2-1; tentatively, D is TRBD1 or TRBD2 (5 bases each). This CDR3 region has 16 residues. V was pared by 1 base and J by 2 bases, with 15 bases between. Germline values: CDR1 DFQATT, CDR2 SNEGSKA (reference sequence). The CDR3 here is CSARANGVGAYNEQFF. The CDR3 coding sequence is TGCAGTGCTAGAGCCAACGGGGTAGGGGCCTACAATGAGCAGTTCTTC.

CDR3 DNA: TGTGCCAGCAAAGGATTCCCCAATGAGCAGTTCTTC. Protein product: CASKGFPNEQFF. This chain connects TRBV6-1 to TRBJ2-1; no firm D call. Germline V gene data show CDR1 as MNHNS and CDR2 as SASEGT. Trimming took 7 bases from V and 6 from J, leaving 10 bases between them. This CDR3 contains 12 residues.

The chain combines TRBV7-6 with TRBJ2-2, with D perhaps matching TRBD2 (7 bases). The CDR3 extends over 17 amino acids. Germline V gene data show CDR1 as SGHVS and CDR2 as FNYEAQ. Trimming left V 5 bases short and J 6 bases short, with 22 bases between. CDR3 coding DNA: TGTGCCAGCAGCCGCAAACTAGCGAGGGGGGCGGCCGGGGAGCTGTTTTTT. This translates into CASSRKLARGAAGELFF.

Only a few counts were recorded for this clonotype. This chain's CDR3 is CASSVVGSGGVKETQYF. Here the CDR3 DNA reads TGTGCCAGCAGCGTAGTGGGTAGCGGGGGGGTTAAAGAGACCCAGTACTTC. The chain links TRBV9 to TRBJ2-5; TRBD2 aligns across 11 bases. The CDR3 consists of 17 residues. Unmatched junction bases numbered 7, after V lost 0 bases and J lost 3 bases. CDR1 is SGDLS, CDR2 YYNGEE, per germline.